These T cell receptor beta chains were read from a single sample in a study of CD8 T cells in ankylosing spondylitis. TCRdb recomputed calls from the 5' RACE reads with MiXCR, one row per CDR3 protein. Among about 240,000 distinct CDR3 sequences listed, around 25% were seen once. Material for sequencing was blood, either unsorted or a sorted T cell fraction (not recorded which). These receptors came from a male donor with ankylosing spondylitis or in good health (not recorded which). CDR3s include the opening cysteine and the closing phenylalanine or tryptophan. The D gene is left open where the match is weak. The size of a clone is reported for some rows only, either as once, few or many, or as a class for expanded clones.

V gene,D gene,J gene,clone size,CDR3 protein,CDR3 DNA
TRBV28,TRBD1,TRBJ2-1,many,CASSFSGTGGNEQFF,TGTGCCAGCAGTTTTTCGGGGACAGGGGGCAATGAGCAGTTCTTC
TRBV20-1,-,TRBJ2-7,-,CSALGQRGPHEQYF,TGCAGTGCCCTCGGACAGCGCGGACCTCACGAGCAGTACTTC
TRBV20-1,TRBD1,TRBJ1-2,few,CSARDQTGRNYGYTF,TGCAGTGCTAGAGACCAGACAGGGCGGAACTATGGCTACACCTTC
TRBV20-1,-,TRBJ2-5,once,CSALPRLGTQETQYF,TGCAGTGCTCTTCCAAGACTAGGTACCCAAGAGACCCAGTACTTC
TRBV3-1,-,TRBJ1-1,many,CASSQSGAAEAFF,TGTGCCAGCAGCCAATCAGGGGCTGCTGAAGCTTTCTTT
TRBV27,-,TRBJ2-6,many,CASSLRGTSGANVLTF,TGTGCCAGCAGTTTACGCGGGACTTCAGGGGCCAACGTCCTGACTTTC
TRBV5-4,-,TRBJ2-3,many,CASSLGSPDTDTQYF,TGTGCCAGCAGCTTGGGGTCACCCGACACAGATACGCAGTATTTT
TRBV20-1,TRBD2,TRBJ2-3,-,CSARRLAGGTDTQYF,TGCAGTGCTAGAAGACTAGCGGGGGGCACAGATACGCAGTATTTT
TRBV28,TRBD1,TRBJ1-1,many,CASSTMALQGGMNTEAFF,TGTGCCAGCAGTACCATGGCCCTTCAGGGGGGGATGAACACTGAAGCTTTCTTT
TRBV5-1,-,TRBJ2-7,many,CASSLDYGNQYF,TGCGCCAGCAGCTTGGATTACGGGAACCAGTACTTC
TRBV20-1,-,TRBJ2-3,many,CSARTPLTDTQYF,TGCAGTGCTAGAACCCCGTTAACAGATACGCAGTATTTT
TRBV20-1,-,TRBJ2-1,-,CSAELNEQFF,TGCAGTGCAGAGCTCAATGAGCAGTTCTTC
TRBV7-9,-,TRBJ1-6,-,CASSRRGGSSPLHF,TGTGCCAGCAGCCGAAGAGGGGGATCCTCACCCCTCCACTTT
TRBV12-3/TRBV12-4,TRBD1,TRBJ1-5,few,CASSPDRGRDQPQHF,TGTGCCAGCAGTCCGGACAGGGGGCGCGATCAGCCCCAGCATTTT
TRBV4-2,-,TRBJ1-4,once,CASSQSGQDNEKLFF,TGTGCCAGCAGCCAATCGGGGCAGGACAATGAAAAACTGTTTTTT
TRBV4-1,-,TRBJ1-6,-,CASSQAAVYNSPLHF,TGCGCCAGCAGCCAAGCTGCAGTATATAATTCACCCCTCCACTTT
TRBV5-1,-,TRBJ2-1,-,CASSLNPDGNNEQFF,TGCGCCAGCAGCTTAAACCCGGACGGGAACAATGAGCAGTTCTTC